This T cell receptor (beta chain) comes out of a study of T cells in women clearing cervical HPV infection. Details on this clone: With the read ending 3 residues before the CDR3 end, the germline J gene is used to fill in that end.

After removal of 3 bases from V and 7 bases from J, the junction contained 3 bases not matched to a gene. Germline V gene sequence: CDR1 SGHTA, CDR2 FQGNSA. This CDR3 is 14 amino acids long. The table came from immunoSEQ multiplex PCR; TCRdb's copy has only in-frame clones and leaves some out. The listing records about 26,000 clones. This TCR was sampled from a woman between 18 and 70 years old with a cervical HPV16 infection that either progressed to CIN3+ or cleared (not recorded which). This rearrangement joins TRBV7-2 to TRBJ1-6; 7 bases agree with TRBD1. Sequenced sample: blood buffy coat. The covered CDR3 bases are TGTGCCAGCAGCTTTGGGACAGCGAATTCACCC. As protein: CASSFGTANSP. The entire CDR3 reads CASSFGTANSPLHF.